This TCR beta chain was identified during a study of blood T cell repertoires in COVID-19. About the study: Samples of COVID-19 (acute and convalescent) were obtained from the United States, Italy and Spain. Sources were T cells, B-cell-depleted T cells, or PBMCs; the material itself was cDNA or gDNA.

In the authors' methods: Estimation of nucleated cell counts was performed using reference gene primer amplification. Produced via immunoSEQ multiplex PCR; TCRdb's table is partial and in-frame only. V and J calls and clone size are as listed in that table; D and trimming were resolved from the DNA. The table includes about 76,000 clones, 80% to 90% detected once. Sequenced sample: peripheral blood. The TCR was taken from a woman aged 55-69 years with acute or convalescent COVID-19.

The CDR3 is CASSLWDSNEKLFF. The DNA for the CDR3 is TGCGCCAGCAGCTTGTGGGACTCTAATGAAAAACTGTTTTTT. The genes are TRBV5-1 and TRBJ1-4, with D possibly being TRBD1 (5 bases). The V gene's germline CDR1 is SGHRS and CDR2 YFSETQ. The CDR3 is 14 residues long. Trimming took off 1 base at V and 3 bases at J, with 7 bases between the two ends.